One sample yielded the 21 T cell receptor beta chains listed below, sequenced in a study of blood T cells in healthy people across ages (dated by TCRdb to about 2015). Library generation was performed with 5' RACE. Sequencer: Illumina HiSeq 2500. The second PCR ran for about 6 to 11 cycles and used a J-beta primer mix along with a sample-barcoded 5' primer. TCRdb's own reprocessing of the public reads used fastp at Q25 and MiXCR and kept productive beta chains. Entries are consolidated by CDR3 protein sequence, retaining the most common genes and DNA. This sample lists over a million distinct CDR3 sequences; 59% were detected once. Over 5% of the sample is taken by the ten largest. Specimen: blood. Every receptor here comes from a man aged 18 to 29 in good health.

The genes are TRBV27 and TRBJ1-2; 10 nucleotides align to TRBD1. Trimming removed 8 bases from V and 4 bases from J; junction bases left unmatched: 7. The CDR3 sequence is 14 residues long. Germline CDR1 MNHEY, CDR2 SMNVEV (reference sequence). The CDR3 protein is CASRRGQGTYGYTF. In nucleotides, the CDR3 is TGTGCCAGCCGCCGGGGACAGGGGACCTATGGCTACACCTTC.

The chain employs TRBV30 and TRBJ2-7, with a tentative D call TRBD1 (6 bases). The CDR3 extends over 12 amino acids. From germline, CDR1 is GTSNPN and CDR2 SVGIG (reference sequence). In nucleotides, the CDR3 is TGTGCGCGGACAGTTTCTCTCTACGAGCAGTACTTC. Amino acid sequence: CARTVSLYEQYF.

There are a few counts of this clonotype. The rearrangement uses TRBV20-1 and TRBJ2-7; D is tentatively TRBD1 or TRBD2 (6 bases each). V lost 2 bases and J 2 bases, leaving 13 bases between the germline ends. CDR1 is DFQATT and CDR2 is SNEGSKA in the germline V gene (reference sequence). The CDR3 has 14 residues. The CDR3 here is CSARRGAPTYEQYF. CDR3 nucleotides: TGCAGTGCTAGAAGGGGGGCGCCCACCTACGAGCAGTACTTC.

J is TRBJ2-7 and V is TRBV2; D is ambiguous. The J call may be faulty, since TRBJ2-5 better matches the DNA end. This CDR3 has 11 amino acids. Germline V CDR1 and CDR2: SNHLY, FYNNEI. CDR3 protein: CASTIMETQYF. The CDR3 DNA reads as TGTGCCAGCACCATTATGGAGACCCAGTACTTC.

A few counts support this clonotype. The rearrangement uses TRBV11-2 and TRBJ2-5; 9 positions agree with TRBD1. Germline loops: CDR1 SGHAT, CDR2 FQNNGV. The ends lost 5 bases at V and 0 bases at J; junction bases unmatched: 4. The CDR3 is 15 amino acids. The CDR3 region is CASSRGQGNQETQYF. CDR3 bases: TGTGCCAGCAGCCGCGGACAGGGGAACCAAGAGACCCAGTACTTC.

V gene TRBV13 combines with J gene TRBJ2-1; D may be TRBD2 (5 bases). The germline V and J ends were trimmed by 5 bases and 0 bases, with 14 bases remaining between them. The CDR3 consists of 16 residues. CDR1 and CDR2 from the germline V gene are PRHDT and FYEKMQ (reference sequence). This CDR3 is CASSQSGRSSYNEQFF. The CDR3 coding sequence is TGTGCCAGCAGCCAGAGCGGAAGGAGCTCCTACAATGAGCAGTTCTTC.

V usage is TRBV10-3 and J usage is TRBJ2-7, with TRBD1 identical over 8 bases. Germline V CDR1 and CDR2: ENHRY, SYGVKD. This CDR3 region has 14 residues. After removal of 0 bases from V and 3 bases from J, the junction contained 1 base not matched to a gene. The CDR3 sequence: CAISESGQGYEQYF. In DNA, the CDR3 is TGTGCCATCAGTGAGTCCGGACAGGGCTACGAGCAGTACTTC.

The gene calls are TRBV6-5 and TRBJ2-5; a weak D match, TRBD1 (6 bases). Trimming removed 0 bases from V and 2 bases from J, with 10 bases in between. The CDR3 has 15 residues. CDR1 is MNHEY and CDR2 is SVGAGI in the germline V gene. This CDR3 reads CASSYSRGTQETQYF. The CDR3 DNA is TGTGCCAGCAGTTACTCGAGGGGGACACAAGAGACCCAGTACTTC.

The J gene is TRBJ2-5, the V gene TRBV5-1; D gene uncertain. The ends were cut back, 4 bases at V and 4 bases at J, with 11 bases in the middle. CDR1 and CDR2 from the germline V gene are SGHRS and YFSETQ. The CDR3 contains 13 residues. CDR3 loop: CASSPVPGETQYF. The CDR3 region has the DNA TGCGCCAGCAGCCCAGTCCCAGGAGAGACCCAGTACTTC.

The sample holds a few counts of this clonotype. The chain combines TRBV13 with TRBJ2-4; unclear D gene. Trimming pared 4 bases from V and 0 bases from J, leaving 19 bases between. Looked up from germline, CDR1 is PRHDT and CDR2 is FYEKMQ (reference sequence). This CDR3 contains 18 residues. The CDR3 DNA reads TGTGCCAGCAGCTCTCTCAAGCCCGATCCCCAAGCCAAAAACATTCAGTACTTC. As protein: CASSSLKPDPQAKNIQYF.

This clonotype showed up just once. The chain joins TRBV20-1 to TRBJ2-4; possibly TRBD1 for D (7 bases). From germline, CDR1 is DFQATT and CDR2 SNEGSKA (reference sequence). Trimming pared 3 bases from V and 3 bases from J, leaving 9 bases between. CDR3 length: 13 residues. The CDR3 reads CSASRGDKNIQYF. In DNA form, the CDR3 reads TGCAGTGCTAGCAGGGGGGACAAAAACATTCAGTACTTC.

This clonotype was recorded a few times. The chain has TRBV25-1 and TRBJ2-5, with TRBD1 identical over 8 bases. This CDR3 is built from 14 residues. Germline V CDR1 and CDR2: MGHDK, SYGVNS. The V gene end was trimmed by 4 bases and the J gene end by 4 bases; junction bases not matched to a gene: 5. In DNA form, the CDR3 reads TGTGCCAGCAGTGGTTCAGGGGGCGCAGAGACCCAGTACTTC. Translation gives CASSGSGGAETQYF.

In DNA, the CDR3 is TGTGCCAGCTCTAACGCGGGACTACTATCCGAGCAGTACTTC. Its protein is CASSNAGLLSEQYF. The V call is TRBV7-2, the J call TRBJ2-7; 7 bases agree with TRBD2. CDR1 SGHTA and CDR2 FQGNSA come from the germline V gene. The CDR3 spans 14 residues. The V gene end was trimmed by 8 bases and the J gene end by 6 bases; junction bases not matched to a gene: 13.

V gene TRBV20-1 combines with J gene TRBJ2-7; 8 nucleotides match TRBD1. This CDR3 is 14 amino acids long. Germline CDR1 reads DFQATT; CDR2 reads SNEGSKA (reference sequence). Unmatched junction bases numbered 4, after V lost 3 bases and J lost 0 bases. CDR3 DNA: TGCAGTGCTAGGGAACAGGGGGGCTCCTACGAGCAGTACTTC. Translation: CSAREQGGSYEQYF.

The genes are TRBV4-2 and TRBJ2-3; 8 nucleotides match TRBD2. The ends lost 3 bases at V and 1 base at J; junction bases unmatched: 6. Germline values: CDR1 LGHNA, CDR2 YNFKEQ. This CDR3 contains 16 residues. CDR3 DNA: TGTGCCAGCAGCCAGCATTCCGGGGGGGGCACAGATACGCAGTATTTT. Its translation is CASSQHSGGGTDTQYF.

The V and J genes are TRBV7-9 and TRBJ2-7; D possibly corresponds to TRBD1 (5 bases). Per germline, CDR1 SEHNR and CDR2 FQNEAQ (reference sequence). Trimming cost V 5 bases and J 1 base, with 24 bases left between them. The CDR3 is made up of 18 amino acids. This CDR3 is CASSPPAGRAVRSYEQYF. The CDR3 region has the DNA TGTGCCAGCAGCCCCCCCGCCGGCAGGGCAGTTCGTTCCTACGAGCAGTACTTC.

The J gene is TRBJ2-4, the V gene TRBV15, with 9 bases fitting TRBD1. The germline V gene encodes CDR1 LNHNV and CDR2 YYDKDF (reference sequence). The CDR3 covers 17 residues. The ends lost 3 bases at V and 1 base at J; junction bases unmatched: 7. The CDR3 spells CATSRDRGMRAKNIQYF. The CDR3 bases are TGTGCCACCAGCAGGGACAGGGGTATGAGGGCCAAAAACATTCAGTACTTC.

The rearrangement links TRBV7-2 to TRBJ2-7, with 12 bases identical to TRBD2. Looked up from germline, CDR1 is SGHTA and CDR2 is FQGNSA. The CDR3 covers 17 residues. The V segment lost 1 base and the J segment 7 bases; nucleotides outside the gene matches: 11. The CDR3 region has the DNA TGTGCCAGCAGCTTAGTACCTAGCGGGGGGGATTACAATGAGCAGTACTTC. This codes for CASSLVPSGGDYNEQYF.

This clonotype has only a few counts. The chain couples TRBV7-2 to TRBJ1-2, with D tentatively TRBD1 (6 bases). Germline V gene data show CDR1 as SGHTA and CDR2 as FQGNSA. The V and J ends lost 0 bases and 5 bases respectively, with 13 bases between them. The CDR3 runs 15 residues. The CDR3 DNA reads as TGTGCCAGCAGCTTAGCCCCGGGACAAGAATATGGCTACACCTTC. It is translated as CASSLAPGQEYGYTF.

The chain links TRBV7-2 to TRBJ2-3; TRBD2 matches at 12 bases. CDR3 size: 18 residues. V lost 1 base, J lost 2 bases, and 7 bases stayed unmatched. Germline loops: CDR1 SGHTA, CDR2 FQGNSA. CDR3 bases: TGTGCCAGCAGCTTAGTACTAGCGGGGGGCACTACCACAGATACGCAGTATTTT. It specifies CASSLVLAGGTTTDTQYF.

The rearrangement links TRBV4-2 to TRBJ1-2, with D unresolved. The CDR3 spans 13 residues. Per the germline V gene, CDR1 is LGHNA and CDR2 is YNFKEQ. Trimming took 4 bases from V and 6 from J, leaving 12 bases between them. The CDR3 sequence: CASSLGNRDGYTF. CDR3 nucleotide sequence: TGTGCCAGCAGCCTGGGGAATAGGGATGGCTACACCTTC.